This is a list of T cell receptor beta chains from one sample in a study of response to subunit inactivated influenza vaccine. TCRdb passed the RT-PCR reads through MiXCR, listing each CDR3 protein once. The sample carries a few hundred thousand distinct CDR3 sequences, approximately 7.7% recorded once. The sample in question was PBMCs from blood, obtained roughly 24 months after vaccination. The receptor source for this set is a man aged 45 to 75 who received an inactivated influenza vaccine. CDR3s include the opening cysteine and the closing phenylalanine or tryptophan. D genes are given only for firm matches. Only part of the rows carry a size: once, few, many, or a class if the clone is expanded.

V gene	clone size	CDR3 length	D gene	J gene	CDR3 DNA	CDR3 protein
TRBV28	.	15	.	TRBJ1-5	TGTGCCAGCTCCCTCTCGTCTTTTCGAGATCAGCCCCAGCATTTT	CASSLSSFRDQPQHF
TRBV5-1	.	14	.	TRBJ1-2	TGCGCCAGCAGCTTGGATGGAGGTGTGAATGGCTACACCTTC	CASSLDGGVNGYTF
TRBV12-3/TRBV12-4	many	14	TRBD1	TRBJ1-2	TGTGCCAGCAGGATGGGACAGACACGATATGGCTACACCTTC	CASRMGQTRYGYTF
TRBV12-3/TRBV12-4	.	18	TRBD2	TRBJ2-1	TGTGCCACCCCAACTTGGCCCCGACTAGCGGGGATGTACAATGAGCAGTTCTTC	CATPTWPRLAGMYNEQFF
TRBV20-1	.	16	TRBD2	TRBJ2-2	TGCAGTGCTAGATCGCGGGGGTTAACGGACACCGGGGAGCTGTTTTTT	CSARSRGLTDTGELFF
TRBV12-3/TRBV12-4	.	13	.	TRBJ1-3	TGTGCCAGCAGTTTCGAGGGTCGAAACACCATATATTTT	CASSFEGRNTIYF
TRBV20-1	few	15	.	TRBJ1-5	TGCAGTGCTAGAGATGGCAGTTATAGCAATCAGCCCCAGCATTTT	CSARDGSYSNQPQHF
TRBV4-3	many	16	.	TRBJ2-2	TGCGCCAGCAGCCAAATCTACAGGGCGGGCACCGGGGAGCTGTTTTTT	CASSQIYRAGTGELFF
TRBV6-1	few	16	TRBD2	TRBJ2-3	TGTGCCAGCAGCTCCCGAAAAAAACTAGCGTCAGATACGCAGTATTTT	CASSSRKKLASDTQYF
TRBV4-3	many	15	TRBD2	TRBJ2-1	TGCGCCAGCAGCCTGGGACTAGCAAAATACAATGAGCAGTTCTTC	CASSLGLAKYNEQFF
TRBV9	many	21	TRBD2	TRBJ2-1	TGTGCCAGCAGCCATTCTGCCCTCGGAGAGAGAGCGGGAGGTCCCTACAATGAGCAGTTCTTC	CASSHSALGERAGGPYNEQFF
TRBV6-2/TRBV6-3	.	13	.	TRBJ1-1	TGTGCCAGCAGTTTTTTGGGGAAGGCTGAAGCTTTCTTT	CASSFLGKAEAFF
TRBV2	few	14	.	TRBJ2-7	TGTGCCAGCAGTGAGGTTCTGAGCTCCTACGAGCAGTACTTC	CASSEVLSSYEQYF
TRBV5-1	.	18	TRBD1	TRBJ1-1	TGCGCCAGCAGCCCGAGGACAGGGGGTTACTCCATGAACACTGAAGCTTTCTTT	CASSPRTGGYSMNTEAFF
TRBV5-1	.	15	TRBD1	TRBJ2-3	TGCGCCAGCAGCTTCGAGGGGGCGAGAATAGATACGCAGTATTTT	CASSFEGARIDTQYF
TRBV18	few	15	TRBD2	TRBJ2-2	TGTGCCAGCTCCCTCCTAGCGGGAGGCACCGGGGAGCTGTTTTTT	CASSLLAGGTGELFF
TRBV20-1	few	14	.	TRBJ2-7	TGCAGTGCTAGTTGGCAGGGAGCGACCTACGAGCAGTACTTC	CSASWQGATYEQYF
TRBV20-1	many	14	.	TRBJ2-7	TGCAGTGCTAGAGATCAGGGAAGGGGTAACGAGCAGTACTTC	CSARDQGRGNEQYF
TRBV20-1	many	17	.	TRBJ2-1	TGCAGTGCTCCGACGCTCCACGGACGGGTTTCCTACAATGAGCAGTTCTTC	CSAPTLHGRVSYNEQFF
TRBV4-1	many	17	.	TRBJ1-5	TGCGCCAGCAGCCAAGATGACGGGGCCCGGGGCAATCAGCCCCAGCATTTT	CASSQDDGARGNQPQHF
TRBV7-9	.	15	.	TRBJ2-5	TGTGCCAGCAGCTTAGTTGTAGCGGCGGAAGAGACCCAGTACTTC	CASSLVVAAEETQYF